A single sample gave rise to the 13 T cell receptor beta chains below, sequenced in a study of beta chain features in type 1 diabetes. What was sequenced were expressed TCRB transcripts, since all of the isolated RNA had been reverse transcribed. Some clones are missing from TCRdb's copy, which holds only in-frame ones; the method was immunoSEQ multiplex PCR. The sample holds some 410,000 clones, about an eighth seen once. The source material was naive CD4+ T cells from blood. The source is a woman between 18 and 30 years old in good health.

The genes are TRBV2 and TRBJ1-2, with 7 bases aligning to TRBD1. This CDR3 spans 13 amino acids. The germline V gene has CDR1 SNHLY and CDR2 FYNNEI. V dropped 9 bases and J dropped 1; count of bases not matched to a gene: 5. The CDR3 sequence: CASGTADNYGYTF. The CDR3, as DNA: TGTGCCAGTGGGACAGCAGATAACTATGGCTACACCTTC.

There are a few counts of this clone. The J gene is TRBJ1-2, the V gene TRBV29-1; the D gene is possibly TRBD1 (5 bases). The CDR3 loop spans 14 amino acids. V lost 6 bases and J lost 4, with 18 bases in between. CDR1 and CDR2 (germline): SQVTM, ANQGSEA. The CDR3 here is CSVRGAGYVYGYTF. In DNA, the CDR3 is TGCAGCGTCCGAGGGGCAGGGTACGTCTATGGCTACACCTTC.

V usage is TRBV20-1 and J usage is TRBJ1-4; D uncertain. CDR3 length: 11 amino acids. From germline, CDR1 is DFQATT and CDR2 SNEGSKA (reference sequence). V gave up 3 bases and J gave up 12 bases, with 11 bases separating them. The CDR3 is CSARGLYELFF. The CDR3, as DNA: TGCAGTGCTAGGGGGTTGTACGAACTGTTTTTT.

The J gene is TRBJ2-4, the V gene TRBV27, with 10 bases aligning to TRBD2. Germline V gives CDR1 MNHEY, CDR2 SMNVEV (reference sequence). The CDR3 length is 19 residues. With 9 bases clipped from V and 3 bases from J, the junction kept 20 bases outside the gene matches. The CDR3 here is CASTSLGLAGARGKNIQYF. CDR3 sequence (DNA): TGTGCCAGTACCTCTCTTGGGCTAGCGGGGGCAAGGGGCAAAAACATTCAGTACTTC.

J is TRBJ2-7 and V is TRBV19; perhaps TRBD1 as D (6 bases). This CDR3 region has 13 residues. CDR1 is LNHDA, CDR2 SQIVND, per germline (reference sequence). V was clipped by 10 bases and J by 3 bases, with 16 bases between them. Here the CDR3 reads CAISRDIDYEQYF. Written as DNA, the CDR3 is TGTGCCATCAGCCGGGACATTGACTACGAGCAGTACTTC.

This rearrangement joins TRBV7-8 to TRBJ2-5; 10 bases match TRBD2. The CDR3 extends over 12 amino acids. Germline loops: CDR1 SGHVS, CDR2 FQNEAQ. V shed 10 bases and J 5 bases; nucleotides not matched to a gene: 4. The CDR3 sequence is CATTSGVETQYF. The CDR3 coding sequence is TGTGCCACCACTAGCGGGGTCGAGACCCAGTACTTC.

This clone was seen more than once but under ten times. CDR3 loop: CASSLMSVSGANVLTF. The CDR3 coding sequence is TGTGCCAGCAGCTTAATGTCCGTCTCTGGGGCCAACGTCCTGACTTTC. The rearrangement uses TRBV7-3 and TRBJ2-6; D uncertain. V dropped 1 base and J dropped 0 bases, with 7 bases sitting between them. In germline, CDR1 is SGHTA, CDR2 FQGTGA. CDR3 length: 16 amino acids.

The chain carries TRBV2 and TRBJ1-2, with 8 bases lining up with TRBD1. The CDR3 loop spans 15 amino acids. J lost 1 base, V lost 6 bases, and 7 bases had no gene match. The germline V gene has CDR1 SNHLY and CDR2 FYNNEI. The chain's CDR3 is CASRRTGTLNYGYTF. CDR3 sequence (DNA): TGTGCCAGCAGAAGGACAGGGACCCTTAACTATGGCTACACCTTC. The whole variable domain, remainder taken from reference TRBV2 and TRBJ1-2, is EPEVTQTPSHQVTQMGQEVILRCVPISNHLYFYWYRQILGQKVEFLVSFYNNEISEKSEIFDDQFSVERPDGSNFTLKIRSTKLEDSAMYFCASRRTGTLNYGYTFGSGTRLTVV.

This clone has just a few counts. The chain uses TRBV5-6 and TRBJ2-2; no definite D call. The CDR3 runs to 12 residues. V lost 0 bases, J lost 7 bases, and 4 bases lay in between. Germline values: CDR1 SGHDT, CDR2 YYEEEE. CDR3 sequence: CASSLVNGELFF. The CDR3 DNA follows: TGTGCCAGCAGCTTGGTCAACGGGGAGCTGTTTTTT.

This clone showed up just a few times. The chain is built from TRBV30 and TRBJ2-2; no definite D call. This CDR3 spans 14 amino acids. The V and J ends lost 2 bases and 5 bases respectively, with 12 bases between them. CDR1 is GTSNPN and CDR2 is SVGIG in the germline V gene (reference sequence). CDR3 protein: CAWSRVGRTGELFF. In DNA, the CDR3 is TGTGCCTGGAGTAGGGTGGGTCGGACCGGGGAGCTGTTTTTT.

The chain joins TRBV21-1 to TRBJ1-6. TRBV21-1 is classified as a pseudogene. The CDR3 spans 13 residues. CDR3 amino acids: CASRPGPKAPLHF. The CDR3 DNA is TGTGCCAGCAGGCCGGGACCCAAGGCACCCCTCCACTTT.

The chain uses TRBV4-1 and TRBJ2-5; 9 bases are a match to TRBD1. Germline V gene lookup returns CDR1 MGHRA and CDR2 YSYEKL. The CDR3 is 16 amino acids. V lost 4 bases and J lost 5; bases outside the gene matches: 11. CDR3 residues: CASSPKRDRATETQYF. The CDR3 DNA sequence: TGCGCCAGCAGCCCGAAGCGGGACAGGGCAACGGAGACCCAGTACTTC.

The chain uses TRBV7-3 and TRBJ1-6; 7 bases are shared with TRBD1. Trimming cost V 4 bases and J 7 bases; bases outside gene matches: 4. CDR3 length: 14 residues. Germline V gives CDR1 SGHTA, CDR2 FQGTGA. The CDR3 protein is CASSSTGWNSPLHF. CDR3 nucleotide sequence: TGTGCCAGCAGCTCGACAGGGTGGAATTCACCCCTCCACTTT.